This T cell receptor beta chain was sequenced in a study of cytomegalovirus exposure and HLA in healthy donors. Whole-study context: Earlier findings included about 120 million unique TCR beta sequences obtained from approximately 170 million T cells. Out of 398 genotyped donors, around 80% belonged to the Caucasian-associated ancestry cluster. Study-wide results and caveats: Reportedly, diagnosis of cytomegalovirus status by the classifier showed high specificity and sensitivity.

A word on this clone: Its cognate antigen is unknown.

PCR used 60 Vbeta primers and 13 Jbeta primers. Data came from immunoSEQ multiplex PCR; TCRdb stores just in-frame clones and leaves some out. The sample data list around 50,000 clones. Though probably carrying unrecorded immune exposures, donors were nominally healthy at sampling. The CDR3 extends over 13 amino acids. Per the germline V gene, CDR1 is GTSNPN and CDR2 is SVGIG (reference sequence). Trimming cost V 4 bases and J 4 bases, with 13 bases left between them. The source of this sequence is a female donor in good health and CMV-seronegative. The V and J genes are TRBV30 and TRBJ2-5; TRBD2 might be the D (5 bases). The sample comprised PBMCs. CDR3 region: CAWIGKGRETQYF. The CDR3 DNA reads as TGTGCCTGGATCGGGAAAGGGAGAGAGACCCAGTACTTC.